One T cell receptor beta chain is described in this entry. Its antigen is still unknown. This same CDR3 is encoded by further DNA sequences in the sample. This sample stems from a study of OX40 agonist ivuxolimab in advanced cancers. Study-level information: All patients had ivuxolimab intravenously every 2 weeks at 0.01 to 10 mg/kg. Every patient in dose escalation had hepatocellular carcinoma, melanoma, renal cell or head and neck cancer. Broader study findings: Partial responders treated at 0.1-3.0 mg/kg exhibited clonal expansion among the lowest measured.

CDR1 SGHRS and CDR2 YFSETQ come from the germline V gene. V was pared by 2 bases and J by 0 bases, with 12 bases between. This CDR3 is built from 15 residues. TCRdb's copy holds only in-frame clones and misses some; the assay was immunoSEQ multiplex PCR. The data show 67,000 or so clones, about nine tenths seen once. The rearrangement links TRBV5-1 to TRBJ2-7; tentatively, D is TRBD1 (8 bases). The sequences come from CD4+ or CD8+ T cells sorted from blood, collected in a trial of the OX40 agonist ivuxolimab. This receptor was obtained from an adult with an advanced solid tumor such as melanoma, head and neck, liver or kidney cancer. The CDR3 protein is CASSLQGGGSYEQYF. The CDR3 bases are TGCGCCAGCAGCTTACAGGGGGGGGGCTCCTACGAGCAGTACTTC.